A selection of T cell receptor beta chains follows, all from one sample in a study of cytomegalovirus exposure and HLA in healthy donors. Measured with immunoSEQ multiplex PCR; TCRdb has only the in-frame clones, and not every one. Of around 280,000 clones listed, about 90% are singletons. The sequenced sample consisted of PBMCs. These receptor sequences come from a woman younger than 35 in good health and CMV-seronegative. The CDR3 runs from the conserved cysteine through the conserved F or W.

V	CDR3
TRBV4-1	CASSQGLAGATDTQYF
TRBV6-1	CASSAFRDSNQPQHF
TRBV12-5	CASGLGQGNTQYF
TRBV5-1	CASSLAPGLVSETQYF
TRBV5-6	CASSLRETQYF
TRBV19	CASSFGGWNEQFF
TRBV10-3	CAISASSGDEFF
TRBV19	CASRIGQSFYGYTF
TRBV29-1	CSVARSSGNTIYF
TRBV19	CATEAGTSDTDTQYF
TRBV19	CASSSDRGGYEQYF
TRBV9	CASSEFPPGQGNYEQYF
TRBV13	CASSSGLAGDFYEQYF
TRBV27	CASSLSPDLIAYEQYF
TRBV7-9	CASSNTGQASNEQYF
TRBV11-2	CASSFGRSGGYTF
TRBV7-9	CASSLLGVLTDTQYF
TRBV18	CASSPATLDRAPLMAGTF
TRBV27	CASSLSTGGNSPLHF
TRBV27	CASSFTDETEAFF
TRBV11-2	CASSPESGALTDTQYF
TRBV6-1	CASSSTSGGYNEQFF
TRBV29-1	CSALNTEAFF
TRBV6-5	CASSYRSGGDYEQYF
TRBV5-1	CASSLGAGQMTEAFF
TRBV9	CASSSDTNNEQFF
TRBV13	CASSHWGQDGLNYGYTF
TRBV6-5	CASSPLEGANEKLFF
TRBV15	CATSRTGGEVLNTEAFF
TRBV27	CASSLSRNNQPQHF
TRBV4-1	CASSQPQGPLSSYEQYF
TRBV6-5	CASSPITGGTEAFF
TRBV18	CASSRTRDSTEKLFF
TRBV12-5	CASGPGQDTNFGYTF
TRBV7-2	CASSLSYNQETQYF
TRBV18	CASSPTVDQPQHF